The 6 T cell receptor beta chains listed next were all sequenced from one sample in a study of blood T cell repertoires in COVID-19. Profiled with immunoSEQ multiplex PCR; TCRdb holds only in-frame clones, not every one. The table has 130,000 to 150,000 clones, around nine tenths seen once. Sample: PBMCs or T cells enriched from blood (not recorded which). The source of these receptors is a woman in her twenties or thirties with acute COVID-19.

The chain employs TRBV6-4 and TRBJ2-1; 11 bases are shared with TRBD1. The CDR3 consists of 16 residues. J gave up 7 bases and V 2 bases, and 7 bases lay outside the gene matches. Germline V gene lookup returns CDR1 MRHNA and CDR2 SNTAGT. The CDR3, as DNA: TGTGCCAGCAGTGACGGGGTCGGGACAGGGGGTAATGAGCAGTTCTTC. Its translation is CASSDGVGTGGNEQFF.

The genes are TRBV5-6 and TRBJ2-2, with 12 bases lining up with TRBD1. Germline V gives CDR1 SGHDT, CDR2 YYEEEE. Losses at the gene ends were 4 bases for V and 0 bases for J; bases not matched to a gene: 10. This CDR3 comprises 19 residues. For the CDR3, the DNA is TGTGCCAGCAGCGCAGAAGGGACAGGGGGCTATACGAACACCGGGGAGCTGTTTTTT. This codes for CASSAEGTGGYTNTGELFF.

The rearrangement joins TRBV28 to TRBJ1-2; D not resolved. Trimming cost V 3 bases and J 8 bases, with 10 bases left between them. Germline V gene data show CDR1 as MDHEN and CDR2 as SYDVKM. The CDR3 totals 12 residues. The chain's CDR3 is CASSFNGLGYTF. DNA for the CDR3: TGTGCCAGCAGTTTTAATGGGCTCGGCTACACCTTC.

The chain's CDR3 is CASSQPYLGQGSDEQFF. The CDR3, as DNA: TGCGCCAGCAGCCAACCCTATCTTGGACAGGGGTCCGATGAGCAGTTCTTC. The chain is built from TRBV4-3 and TRBJ2-1; 9 bases are a match to TRBD1. The germline gives CDR1 LGHNA, CDR2 YSLEER. The CDR3 contains 17 residues. After removal of 2 bases from V and 8 bases from J, the junction contained 13 bases not matched to a gene.

The rearrangement uses TRBV10-3 and TRBJ2-2, with TRBD1 matching 12 bases. V shed 10 bases, J shed 4 bases, and the junction held 7 bases outside the gene matches. The CDR3 totals 15 residues. Germline V CDR1 and CDR2: ENHRY, SYGVKD. CDR3 sequence: CATRGGQGATGELFF. CDR3 nucleotide sequence: TGTGCCACCCGTGGGGGACAGGGGGCCACCGGGGAGCTGTTTTTT.

The chain recombines TRBV6-2 or TRBV6-3 with TRBJ1-1, with a weak D call TRBD1 (6 bases). Germline V gene lookup returns CDR1 MNHEY and CDR2 SVGEGT. CDR3 length equals 14 residues. The V end was cut by 2 bases, the J end by 10 bases, with 17 bases between. The CDR3 sequence: CASSYKGGTIGAFF. The CDR3 bases are TGTGCCAGCAGTTACAAAGGGGGGACTATTGGAGCTTTCTTT.